This T cell receptor beta chain came from a study of shared clonotypes between healthy human individuals (dated by TCRdb to the early 2020s). Turning to the overall study: The cohort included a few men and a couple of women between 18 and 49 years of age. Leukapheresis yielded between about 0.9 and 9 billion PBMCs per donor. For each donor, CD4 naive and CD4 memory were each run on three plates, CD8 naive on two plates, and CD8 memory on one plate. Different laboratories and diverse techniques were used to prepare libraries and sequence TCR repertoires, to increase sequencing depth and limit assay-specific biases. Blood TCR repertoires of about five healthy adults were deeply sequenced to estimate repertoire size and the extent of clonotype sharing between individuals.

As to this clone: Its antigen target is currently unknown. Per-base quality was not reported, and no clone a single base away is much larger than it.

Using the deep immunoSEQ assay, multiplex PCR amplified TCR CDR3 regions from genomic DNA. Genomic DNA extracted from each cell subset was distributed evenly over all wells of several immunoSEQ 96-well plates, and each plate served as one replicate. For sorted subsets, around 200 ng genomic DNA, equal to 30,000 or so T cell genomes, was loaded into each replicate PCR. Purified libraries were quantified with a Qubit 3.0 fluorometer, sized on a Bioanalyzer 2100, and re-quantified with the KAPA Library Quantification kit. Each immunoSEQ 96-well plate was sequenced on its own single-read 150-cycle Illumina NextSeq 550 flow cell. Regarding the original processing steps: Because the immunoSEQ output held only junctional sequences and lacked quality scores, the filtering could not match the filtering applied to full-length reads. Sequences were annotated with PyIR, a Python wrapper for IgBLAST v1.9, using IMGT germline references to assign V/J genes and CDR3. Reads were filtered out if the reads had weak V/J assignments (E-value above 1e-6), no CDR3, stop codons, out-of-frame junctions, or ambiguous translated residues. A V3J clonotype was defined by an identical inferred V gene, J gene, and CDR3 amino acid sequence. To compute the percentage overlap between repertoires, the number of shared unique clonotypes was divided by the size of the smaller repertoire. RTK rarefaction, the Chao1 estimator, and Recon v2.1 estimates of unobserved clonotypes were used to assess repertoire richness. Generation probabilities for all TCRbeta clonotypes obtained by the gDNA method from several donors were computed using OLGA. TCRdb mirrors the immuneACCESS table, restricted to in-frame sequences. Some clones are absent from its copies; in checked studies, under half trace to an unresolved V gene, and the reason for the others is unknown. The DNA gave D and trimming, while V, J and clone size come from that table. The sample table records about 610,000 clones; 97% of these occur just once. The ten largest clones represent roughly 0.05% of the sample.

The CDR3 holds 14 amino acids from the cysteine to the phenylalanine. Just CDR3 DNA is preserved here, 42 bases in frame from base 1. V ends up 7 bases short and J 2 bases short, with an unmatched junction base count of 6. CDR1 SNHLY and CDR2 FYNNEI are derived from the germline V gene. Donors were healthy HIV-negative adults with no recently reported acute infections or vaccinations. Every donor was a Caucasian adult residing in Nashville, Tennessee, USA. CD4+ T cells were enriched through magnetic negative selection, after which naive cells were positively selected on CD45RA and the remaining negative fraction served as the memory subset. Blood was collected by leukapheresis, and PBMCs were isolated by Ficoll-Histopaque density gradient centrifugation and then cryopreserved in liquid nitrogen vapor phase. Purity and quantity of every magnetically sorted T cell population were checked by analytical flow cytometry. From each sorted fraction, genomic DNA was isolated and quantified by UV absorbance on a Nanodrop 2000c.

Broad study findings and their caveats: Higher generation probabilities were observed for clonotypes shared by all four sorted-subset donors than for non-shared clonotypes. Sampling was restricted to blood, and TCR repertoires in tissues likely differ from the TCR repertoires found in blood. Incomplete sequencing was indicated by rarefaction of sorted-subset datasets, despite the large sequencing depth. Pairwise subsampling indicated that sequencing depth was expected to affect the degree of clonotype sharing among donors. Sharing across a few donors was observed for approximately 4.6% of naive CD4, over 3% of naive CD8, about 2.5% of memory CD4, and around 0.42% of memory CD8 clonotypes. The genetic and exposure-history diversity represented was limited by the small number of donors. Estimated clonotype richness was generally larger for naive than for memory subsets.

The sequencing sample was made of naive CD4+ T cells sorted from blood. The intended sense of this specimen's cell subset or site label: CD45RA+ positively selected. The receptor was isolated from a woman in her thirties in good health. Recombination connected TRBV2 to TRBJ2-7; 9 central bases correspond to TRBD2. The CDR3 in this case is CASTASGTTYEQYF. At the DNA level, the sequence is TGTGCCAGCACGGCTAGCGGGACGACCTACGAGCAGTACTTC.